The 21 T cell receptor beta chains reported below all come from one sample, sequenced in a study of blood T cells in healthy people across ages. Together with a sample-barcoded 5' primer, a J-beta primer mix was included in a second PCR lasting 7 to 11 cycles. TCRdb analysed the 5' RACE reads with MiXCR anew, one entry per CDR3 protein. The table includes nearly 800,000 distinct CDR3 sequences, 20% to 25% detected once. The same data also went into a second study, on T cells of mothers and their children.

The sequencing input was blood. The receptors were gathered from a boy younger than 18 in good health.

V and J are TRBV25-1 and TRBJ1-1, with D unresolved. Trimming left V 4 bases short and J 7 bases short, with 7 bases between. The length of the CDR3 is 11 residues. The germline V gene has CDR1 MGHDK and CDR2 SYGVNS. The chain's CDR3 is CASSVIGEAFF. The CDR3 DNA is TGTGCCAGCAGTGTCATAGGTGAAGCTTTCTTT.

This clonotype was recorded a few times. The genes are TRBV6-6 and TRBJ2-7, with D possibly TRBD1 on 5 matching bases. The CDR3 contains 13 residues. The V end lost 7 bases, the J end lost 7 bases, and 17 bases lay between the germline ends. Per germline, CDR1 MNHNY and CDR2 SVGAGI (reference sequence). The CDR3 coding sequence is TGTGCCAGCACTCCTATTACAGGCGCTGAGCAGTACTTC. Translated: CASTPITGAEQYF.

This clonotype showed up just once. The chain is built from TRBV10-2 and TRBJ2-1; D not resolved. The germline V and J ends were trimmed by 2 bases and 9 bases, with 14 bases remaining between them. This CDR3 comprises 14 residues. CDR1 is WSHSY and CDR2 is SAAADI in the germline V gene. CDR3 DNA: TGCGCCAGCAGTGAGCGGAGTCCGTGGGCTGAGCAGTTCTTC. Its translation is CASSERSPWAEQFF.

The CDR3 coding sequence is TGTGCCTGTTTTAACGGGGTGAGGGGCACTGAAGCTTTCTTT. The encoded protein is CACFNGVRGTEAFF. The V call is TRBV30, the J call TRBJ1-1; D might be TRBD1 (5 bases). CDR1 is GTSNPN and CDR2 is SVGIG in the germline V gene (reference sequence). Trimming removed 6 bases from V and 4 bases from J, with 18 bases in between. There are 14 residues in the CDR3.

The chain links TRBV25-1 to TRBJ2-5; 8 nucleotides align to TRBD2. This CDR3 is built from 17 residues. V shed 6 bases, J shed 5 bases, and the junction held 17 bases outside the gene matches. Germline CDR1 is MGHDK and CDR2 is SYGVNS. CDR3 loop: CASSGERPASGSETQYF. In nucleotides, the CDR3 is TGTGCCAGCAGCGGTGAGAGGCCAGCTAGCGGGTCTGAGACCCAGTACTTC.

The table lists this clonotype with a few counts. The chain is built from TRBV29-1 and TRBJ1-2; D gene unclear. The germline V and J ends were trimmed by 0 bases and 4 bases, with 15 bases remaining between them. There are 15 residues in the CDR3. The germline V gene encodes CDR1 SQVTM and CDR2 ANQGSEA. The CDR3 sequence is CSVEEVRRTFYGYTF. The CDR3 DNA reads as TGCAGCGTTGAAGAGGTTCGTAGGACGTTCTATGGCTACACCTTC.

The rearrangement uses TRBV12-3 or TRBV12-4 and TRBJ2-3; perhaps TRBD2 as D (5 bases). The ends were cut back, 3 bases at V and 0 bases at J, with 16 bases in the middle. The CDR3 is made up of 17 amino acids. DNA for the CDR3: TGTGCCAGCAGTTTCGATCCATTGGGAGTTAGCACAGATACGCAGTATTTT. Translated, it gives CASSFDPLGVSTDTQYF.

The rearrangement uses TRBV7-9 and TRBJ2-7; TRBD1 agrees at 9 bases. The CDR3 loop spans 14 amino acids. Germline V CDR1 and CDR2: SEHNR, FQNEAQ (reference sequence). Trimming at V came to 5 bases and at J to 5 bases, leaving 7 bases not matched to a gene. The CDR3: CASSRQGVHHEQYF. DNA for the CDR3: TGTGCCAGCAGCCGACAGGGGGTCCATCACGAGCAGTACTTC.

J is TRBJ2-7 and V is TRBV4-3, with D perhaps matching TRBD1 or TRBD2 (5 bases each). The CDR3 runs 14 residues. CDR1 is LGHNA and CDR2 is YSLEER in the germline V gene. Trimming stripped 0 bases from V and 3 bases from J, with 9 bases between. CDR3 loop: CASSQDVGDYEQYF. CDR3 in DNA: TGCGCCAGCAGCCAAGATGTGGGGGACTACGAGCAGTACTTC.

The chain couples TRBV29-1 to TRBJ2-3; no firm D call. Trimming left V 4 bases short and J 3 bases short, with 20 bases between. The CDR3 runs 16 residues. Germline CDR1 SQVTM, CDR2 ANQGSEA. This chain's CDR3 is CSVGVREERPTDTQYF. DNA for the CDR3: TGCAGCGTTGGAGTGCGCGAGGAGAGGCCTACAGATACGCAGTATTTT.

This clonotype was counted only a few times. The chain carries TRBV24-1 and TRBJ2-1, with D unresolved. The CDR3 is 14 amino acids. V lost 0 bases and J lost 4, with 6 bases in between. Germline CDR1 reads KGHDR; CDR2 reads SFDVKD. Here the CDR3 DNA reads TGTGCCACCAGTGATTTGGACGGGTACAATGAGCAGTTCTTC. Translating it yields CATSDLDGYNEQFF.

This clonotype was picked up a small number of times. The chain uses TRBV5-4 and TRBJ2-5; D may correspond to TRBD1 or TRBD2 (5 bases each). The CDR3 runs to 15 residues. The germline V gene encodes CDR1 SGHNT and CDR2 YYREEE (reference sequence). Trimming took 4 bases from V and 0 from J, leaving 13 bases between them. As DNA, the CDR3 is TGTGCCAGCAGCAAATGGGACCACAACCAAGAGACCCAGTACTTC. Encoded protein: CASSKWDHNQETQYF.

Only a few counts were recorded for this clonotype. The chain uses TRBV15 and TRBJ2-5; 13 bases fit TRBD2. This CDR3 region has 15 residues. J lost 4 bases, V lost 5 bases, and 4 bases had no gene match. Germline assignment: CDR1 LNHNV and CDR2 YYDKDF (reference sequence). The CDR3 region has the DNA TGTGCCACCAGCCGAGGGACTAGCGGGATAGAGACCCAGTACTTC. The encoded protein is CATSRGTSGIETQYF.

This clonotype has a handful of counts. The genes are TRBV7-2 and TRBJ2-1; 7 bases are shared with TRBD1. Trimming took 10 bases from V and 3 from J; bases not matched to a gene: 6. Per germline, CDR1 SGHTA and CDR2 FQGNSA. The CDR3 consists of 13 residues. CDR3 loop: CATARGNYNEQFF. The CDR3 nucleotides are TGTGCCACCGCCAGGGGGAACTACAATGAGCAGTTCTTC.

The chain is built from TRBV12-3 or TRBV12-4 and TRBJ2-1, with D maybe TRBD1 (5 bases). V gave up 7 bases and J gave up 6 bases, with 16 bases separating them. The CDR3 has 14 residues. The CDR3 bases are TGTGCCAGCAACTCCCCTTGGGGCGGCAATGAGCAGTTCTTC. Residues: CASNSPWGGNEQFF.

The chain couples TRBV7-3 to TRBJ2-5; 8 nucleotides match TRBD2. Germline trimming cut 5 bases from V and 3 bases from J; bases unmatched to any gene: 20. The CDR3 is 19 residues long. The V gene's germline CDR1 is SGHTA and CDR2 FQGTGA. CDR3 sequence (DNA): TGTGCCAGCAGCCGCCCCACATTCCGCCTCCCGGGGGGGGAAGAGACCCAGTACTTC. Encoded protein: CASSRPTFRLPGGEETQYF.

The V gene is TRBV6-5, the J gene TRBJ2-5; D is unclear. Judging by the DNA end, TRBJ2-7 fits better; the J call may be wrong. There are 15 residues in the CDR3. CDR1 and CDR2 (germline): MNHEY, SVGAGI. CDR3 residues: CASSYVQVSSYEQYF. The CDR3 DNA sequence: TGTGCCAGCAGTTACGTCCAGGTTAGCTCCTACGAGCAGTACTTC.

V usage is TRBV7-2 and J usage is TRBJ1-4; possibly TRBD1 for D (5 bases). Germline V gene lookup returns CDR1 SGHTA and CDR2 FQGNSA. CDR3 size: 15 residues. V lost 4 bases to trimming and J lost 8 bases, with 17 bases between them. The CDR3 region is CASSWGGVGEEKLFF. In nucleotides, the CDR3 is TGTGCCAGCAGCTGGGGGGGGGTGGGAGAAGAAAAACTGTTTTTT.

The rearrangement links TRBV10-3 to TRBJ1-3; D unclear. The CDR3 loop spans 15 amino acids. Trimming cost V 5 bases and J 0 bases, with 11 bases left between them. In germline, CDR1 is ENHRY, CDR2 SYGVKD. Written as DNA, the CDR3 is TGTGCCATCAGTTCAGACGGCTACTCTGGAAACACCATATATTTT. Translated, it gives CAISSDGYSGNTIYF.

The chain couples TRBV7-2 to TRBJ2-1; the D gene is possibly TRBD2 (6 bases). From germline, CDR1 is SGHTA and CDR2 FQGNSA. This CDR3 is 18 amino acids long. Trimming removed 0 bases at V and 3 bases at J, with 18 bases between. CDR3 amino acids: CASSLAYAGTYYYNEQFF. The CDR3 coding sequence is TGTGCCAGCAGCTTAGCGTACGCGGGGACCTACTACTACAATGAGCAGTTCTTC.

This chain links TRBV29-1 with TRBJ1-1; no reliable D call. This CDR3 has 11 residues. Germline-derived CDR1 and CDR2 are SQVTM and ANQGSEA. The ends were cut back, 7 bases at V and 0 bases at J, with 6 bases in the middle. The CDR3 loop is CSGQMNTEAFF. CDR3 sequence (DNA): TGCAGCGGGCAAATGAACACTGAAGCTTTCTTT.